What follows are 18 T cell receptor beta chains derived from one specimen sequenced in a study of blood T cell repertoires in COVID-19. Clones were sequenced by immunoSEQ multiplex PCR, and TCRdb holds only the in-frame ones, with some missing. The sample yields about 9,300 clones, around 92% seen once. The sample comprised peripheral blood. These receptors were obtained from a woman aged 50 to 60 with active COVID-19.

This clone has only one observation. This chain connects TRBV9 to TRBJ2-7; 9 bases fit TRBD1. Germline CDR1 and CDR2: SGDLS and YYNGEE. V shed 0 bases and J 5 bases; nucleotides not matched to a gene: 3. This CDR3 comprises 14 residues. The CDR3 DNA sequence: TGTGCCAGCAGCGTAGGGGACAGGGTGCACGAGCAGTACTTC. Translating it yields CASSVGDRVHEQYF.

This rearrangement joins TRBV28 to TRBJ2-2; 7 bases map to TRBD1. Unmatched junction bases numbered 12, after V lost 8 bases and J lost 3 bases. The CDR3 extends over 16 amino acids. Germline CDR1 and CDR2: MDHEN and SYDVKM. The CDR3, as DNA: TGTGCCAGCGTACCGGCCGGGACAGCCCACACCGGGGAGCTGTTTTTT. Translation: CASVPAGTAHTGELFF.

This clone was found a few times. This chain uses TRBV10-1 with TRBJ2-7, with D perhaps matching TRBD2 (5 bases). The germline V and J ends were trimmed by 8 bases and 2 bases, with 13 bases remaining between them. Germline V lookup: CDR1 WNHNN, CDR2 SYGVQD (reference sequence). The CDR3 runs 13 residues. The CDR3 sequence: CASHPSLTYEQYF. CDR3 sequence (DNA): TGCGCCAGCCACCCTAGCCTGACCTACGAGCAGTACTTC.

The chain links TRBV2 to TRBJ2-1, with 12 bases lining up with TRBD2. The J segment lost 4 bases and the V segment lost 5 bases, leaving 3 bases of the junction unmatched. The CDR3 contains 15 residues. Germline V gene data show CDR1 as SNHLY and CDR2 as FYNNEI. CDR3 region: CASSLGLAGYNEQFF. Here the CDR3 DNA reads TGTGCCAGCAGTTTAGGACTAGCGGGGTACAATGAGCAGTTCTTC.

V usage is TRBV18 and J usage is TRBJ2-2; 7 bases agree with TRBD1. V shed 6 bases, J shed 6 bases, and the junction held 7 bases outside the gene matches. The germline V gene has CDR1 KGHSH and CDR2 LQKENI. The CDR3 extends over 14 amino acids. This CDR3 reads CASSGQVYAGELFF. The CDR3 bases are TGTGCCAGCTCCGGACAGGTATACGCCGGGGAGCTGTTTTTT.

The gene calls are TRBV7-2 and TRBJ2-1; D gene unclear. The germline gives CDR1 SGHTA, CDR2 FQGNSA. The CDR3 consists of 16 residues. The V end lost 2 bases, the J end lost 2 bases, and 13 bases lay between the germline ends. Here the CDR3 DNA reads TGTGCCAGCAGCTTATCGTCGCTCGCGGCCTACAATGAGCAGTTCTTC. This translates into CASSLSSLAAYNEQFF.

The chain is built from TRBV5-1 and TRBJ2-7; 9 bases agree with TRBD2. Germline V gene lookup returns CDR1 SGHRS and CDR2 YFSETQ. There are 16 residues in the CDR3. With V trimmed by 0 bases and J by 2 bases, 6 bases remained unmatched. The CDR3 region has the DNA TGCGCCAGCAGCTTGGAGGGCGGGAGGGTTACCTACGAGCAGTACTTC. Translation gives CASSLEGGRVTYEQYF.

CDR3 sequence reads: CSVEGLAGSYEQYF. The DNA for the CDR3 is TGCAGCGTTGAAGGACTAGCGGGGAGCTACGAGCAGTACTTC. The chain is built from TRBV29-1 and TRBJ2-7, with TRBD2 matching over 11 bases. Losses at the gene ends were 1 base for V and 3 bases for J; bases not matched to a gene: 2. The CDR3 covers 14 residues. In germline, CDR1 is SQVTM, CDR2 ANQGSEA.

The V gene is TRBV4-1, the J gene TRBJ2-3, with 8 bases aligning to TRBD2. The germline V gene has CDR1 MGHRA and CDR2 YSYEKL. The CDR3 is 16 residues long. J was trimmed by 2 bases and V by 4 bases; bases with no gene match: 8. The CDR3 DNA reads as TGCGCCAGCAGCCCGGGGACTAGTCGCGTCACAGATACGCAGTATTTT. Translation gives CASSPGTSRVTDTQYF.

The chain combines TRBV29-1 with TRBJ2-5, with 14 bases matching TRBD2. J was trimmed by 1 base and V by 3 bases; bases with no gene match: 7. The CDR3 runs to 17 residues. Germline-derived CDR1 and CDR2 are SQVTM and ANQGSEA. CDR3 nucleotide sequence: TGCAGCGTTGAGGGGACTAGCGGGAGAGGGTTCCAAGAGACCCAGTACTTC. The encoded protein is CSVEGTSGRGFQETQYF.

The chain uses TRBV9 and TRBJ2-1; D gene unclear. This CDR3 is built from 15 residues. Trimming stripped 4 bases from V and 0 bases from J, with 11 bases between. Germline CDR1 reads SGDLS; CDR2 reads YYNGEE. This chain's CDR3 is CASSLTPSSYNEQFF. CDR3 DNA: TGTGCCAGCAGCCTGACACCGAGCTCCTACAATGAGCAGTTCTTC. Based on the CDR3 plus reference TRBV9 and TRBJ2-1, the full variable domain is DSGVTQTPKHLITATGQRVTLRCSPRSGDLSVYWYQQSLDQGLQFLIQYYNGEERAKGNILERFSAQQFPDLHSELNLSSLELGDSALYFCASSLTPSSYNEQFFGPGTRLTVL.

The V call is TRBV24-1, the J call TRBJ2-1, with 11 positions matching TRBD2. CDR3 size: 19 residues. Germline values: CDR1 KGHDR, CDR2 SFDVKD. V shed 4 bases, J shed 5 bases, and the junction held 15 bases outside the gene matches. The CDR3 loop is CATSDHDVTSGTKHNEQFF. CDR3 DNA sequence: TGTGCCACCAGTGACCACGACGTGACTAGCGGGACGAAGCACAATGAGCAGTTCTTC.

V is TRBV19 and J is TRBJ1-6; D uncertain. The CDR3 is 14 amino acids. The germline V and J ends were trimmed by 5 bases and 6 bases, with 11 bases remaining between them. Germline-derived CDR1 and CDR2 are LNHDA and SQIVND (reference sequence). CDR3 amino acids: CASSRREPNSPLHF. CDR3 DNA: TGTGCCAGTAGTCGCCGGGAACCTAATTCACCCCTCCACTTT.

The chain employs TRBV2 and TRBJ2-1, with D maybe TRBD2 (5 bases). Deletions cut 5 bases from V and 4 bases from J, with 15 bases between. Germline V CDR1 and CDR2: SNHLY, FYNNEI. The CDR3 spans 15 residues. CDR3 sequence: CASSREQTQYNEQFF. CDR3 DNA: TGTGCCAGCAGTAGGGAGCAGACGCAATACAATGAGCAGTTCTTC.

The gene calls are TRBV24-1 and TRBJ2-1; tentative D call: TRBD1 (6 bases). Germline assignment: CDR1 KGHDR and CDR2 SFDVKD. V was pared by 4 bases and J by 5 bases, with 14 bases between. This CDR3 comprises 15 residues. CDR3 DNA: TGTGCCACCAGTGAAGGAACAGGGCCCAACAATGAGCAGTTCTTC. This gives the protein CATSEGTGPNNEQFF.

This chain connects TRBV2 to TRBJ2-7; tentative D call: TRBD2 (6 bases). This CDR3 is 12 amino acids long. Per the germline V gene, CDR1 is SNHLY and CDR2 is FYNNEI. With 3 bases removed from V and 12 bases from J, the gap between germline ends came to 15 bases. The CDR3 DNA is TGTGCCAGCAGTGACAGTAGCACTAGCACGTACTTC. Its translation is CASSDSSTSTYF.

This sequence joins TRBV2 and TRBJ2-3; D remains unclear. From germline, CDR1 is SNHLY and CDR2 FYNNEI. V dropped 8 bases and J dropped 2 bases, with 17 bases sitting between them. The CDR3 extends over 15 amino acids. DNA of the CDR3: TGTGCCAGCTCCACGAGTACTTATACCACAGATACGCAGTATTTT. Translation gives CASSTSTYTTDTQYF.

This chain connects TRBV14 to TRBJ1-2, with 9 positions matching TRBD1. This CDR3 spans 15 amino acids. V dropped 6 bases and J dropped 4; count of bases not matched to a gene: 9. Germline CDR1 is SGHDN and CDR2 is FVKESK. The CDR3 nucleotides read TGTGCCAGCAGTGCGGGGACAGGGATGGGCTATGGCTACACCTTC. Protein product: CASSAGTGMGYGYTF.